This record covers a single TCR beta chain. Its antigen is unknown. With a J-beta primer mix and a sample-barcoded 5' primer, a second PCR ran about 7 to 12 cycles. TCRdb reanalysed the 5' RACE reads using MiXCR and keeps one entry per CDR3 protein. Of around 650,000 distinct CDR3 sequences detected, roughly 43% appear once; the ten largest clones hold 25% to 35%. This sample was included in a study of blood T cells in healthy people across ages. Study-level background: Template switching caught about one barcoded beta molecule for each two T cells. General study points: The study found more naive CD4+ cells and higher diversity in long-lived than aged donors.

Sequenced: blood. The source is a man older than 75 in good health.

The CDR3 sequence is CASSRRGYTEAFF. DNA for the CDR3: TGTGCCAGCAGCCGAAGGGGGTACACTGAAGCTTTCTTT. The rearrangement joins TRBV7-2 to TRBJ1-1; weak D call: TRBD1 (6 bases). Trimming shortened V by 5 bases and J by 3 bases, and 10 bases separated the two germline ends. The CDR3 runs 13 residues. Germline assignment: CDR1 SGHTA and CDR2 FQGNSA.